A single sample is the source of the 6 T cell receptor beta chains below, sequenced in a study of T cells in localized non-small cell lung cancer. This table comes from immunoSEQ multiplex PCR, and its TCRdb copy is limited to in-frame clones, with some not included. The sample has under 30,000 clones, 86% seen once; the top ten hold approximately 14%. The starting material was peripheral blood, obtained before any cancer treatment. The receptor source for this set is an older female donor with stage I lung adenocarcinoma.

The chain joins TRBV11-2 to TRBJ2-5; 8 bases are shared with TRBD1. Germline CDR1 SGHAT, CDR2 FQNNGV. The V segment lost 5 bases and the J segment 3 bases; nucleotides outside the gene matches: 5. The CDR3 extends over 14 amino acids. The CDR3 DNA reads TGTGCCAGCAGCCCACGGACAGGGAAAGAGACCCAGTACTTC. Amino acid sequence: CASSPRTGKETQYF.

In DNA, the CDR3 is TGCGCCAGCAGTGGTAGCGGGAGGGCCGGGGAGCTGTTTTTT. Protein sequence: CASSGSGRAGELFF. The chain joins TRBV10-1 to TRBJ2-2; TRBD2 matches 11 bases. The CDR3 length is 14 residues. CDR1 is WNHNN and CDR2 is SYGVQD in the germline V gene (reference sequence). Germline trimming cut 4 bases from V and 6 bases from J; bases unmatched to any gene: 1.

This chain uses TRBV7-8 with TRBJ1-3; D not resolved. The V gene's germline CDR1 is SGHVS and CDR2 FQNEAQ. This CDR3 is built from 18 residues. The V end lost 3 bases, the J end lost 0 bases, and 18 bases lay between the germline ends. The chain's CDR3 is CASSLGLYPQYSGNTIYF. CDR3 DNA sequence: TGTGCCAGCAGCTTGGGTCTCTATCCCCAGTACTCTGGAAACACCATATATTTT.

The chain uses TRBV2 and TRBJ2-5; TRBD2 agrees at 8 bases. The CDR3 runs 13 residues. Germline CDR1 reads SNHLY; CDR2 reads FYNNEI. J lost 5 bases, V lost 8 bases, and 7 bases had no gene match. In DNA form, the CDR3 reads TGTGCCAGCGTCCGGGGGGGGCAGGAGACCCAGTACTTC. Its translation: CASVRGGQETQYF. The variable domain in full, completed from reference TRBV2 and TRBJ2-5, reads EPEVTQTPSHQVTQMGQEVILRCVPISNHLYFYWYRQILGQKVEFLVSFYNNEISEKSEIFDDQFSVERPDGSNFTLKIRSTKLEDSAMYFCASVRGGQETQYFGPGTRLLVL.

This chain joins TRBV5-6 and TRBJ2-2; TRBD1 aligns across 9 bases. V shed 2 bases and J 6 bases; nucleotides not matched to a gene: 5. Germline values: CDR1 SGHDT, CDR2 YYEEEE. The CDR3 has 15 residues. The chain's CDR3 is CASSLWTGVSGELFF. The CDR3 nucleotides are TGTGCCAGCAGCTTATGGACAGGGGTTTCCGGGGAGCTGTTTTTT.

This clone was seen only once. The rearrangement links TRBV27 to TRBJ2-1; TRBD2 agrees at 12 bases. This CDR3 region has 16 residues. The germline V gene encodes CDR1 MNHEY and CDR2 SMNVEV (reference sequence). V dropped 6 bases and J dropped 6; count of bases not matched to a gene: 9. This CDR3 reads CASSSVTSGSGNEQFF. The CDR3 nucleotides are TGTGCCAGCAGCTCAGTGACTAGCGGGAGCGGCAATGAGCAGTTCTTC.